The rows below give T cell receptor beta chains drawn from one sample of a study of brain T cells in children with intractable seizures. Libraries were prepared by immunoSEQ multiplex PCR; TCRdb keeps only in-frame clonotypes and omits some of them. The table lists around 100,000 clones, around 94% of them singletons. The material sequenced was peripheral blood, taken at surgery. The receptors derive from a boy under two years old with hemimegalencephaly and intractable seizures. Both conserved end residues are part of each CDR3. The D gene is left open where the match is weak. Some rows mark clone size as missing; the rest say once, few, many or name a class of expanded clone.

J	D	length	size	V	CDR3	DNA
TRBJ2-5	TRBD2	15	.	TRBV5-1	CASSLVTSGRETQYF	TGCGCCAGCAGCTTGGTAACTAGCGGTCGGGAGACCCAGTACTTC
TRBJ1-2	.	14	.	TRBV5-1	CASTPGDRDYGYTF	TGCGCCAGCACCCCGGGAGACAGAGACTATGGCTACACCTTC
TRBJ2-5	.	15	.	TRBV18	CASSPAGQGSETQYF	TGTGCCAGCTCACCGGCCGGCCAGGGGAGTGAGACCCAGTACTTC
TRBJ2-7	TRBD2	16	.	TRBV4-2	CASSQDVGEGYYEQYF	TGTGCCAGCAGCCAAGATGTGGGGGAGGGTTACTACGAGCAGTACTTC
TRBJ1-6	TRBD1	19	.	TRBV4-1	CASSPTPATGGLVGSPLHF	TGCGCCAGCAGCCCTACCCCCGCGACAGGGGGATTAGTAGGTTCACCCCTCCACTTT
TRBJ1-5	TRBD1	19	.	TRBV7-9	CASSLAPGTGTYSNQPQHF	TGTGCCAGCAGCTTAGCCCCCGGGACAGGGACCTATAGCAATCAGCCCCAGCATTTT
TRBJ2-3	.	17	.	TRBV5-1	CASSPGTFFLSTDTQYF	TGCGCCAGCAGCCCTGGGACCTTCTTTCTTAGCACAGATACGCAGTATTTT
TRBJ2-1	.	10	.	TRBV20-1	CSAREGEQFF	TGCAGTGCTAGAGAAGGTGAGCAGTTCTTC
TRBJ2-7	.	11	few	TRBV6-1	CASSEIYEQYF	TGTGCCAGCAGTGAAATTTACGAGCAGTACTTC
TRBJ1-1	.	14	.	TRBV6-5	CASSHKGGNTEAFF	TGTGCCAGCAGCCACAAGGGGGGTAACACTGAAGCTTTCTTT
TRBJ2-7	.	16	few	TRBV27	CASSPSPRALTYEQYF	TGTGCCAGCAGTCCCTCCCCTAGAGCGCTAACCTACGAGCAGTACTTC
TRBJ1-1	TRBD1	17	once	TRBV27	CASSLFPGQGSNTEAFF	TGTGCCAGCAGTTTATTTCCGGGACAGGGGTCGAACACTGAAGCTTTCTTT
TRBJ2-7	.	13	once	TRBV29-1	CSVEDRDSYEQYF	TGCAGCGTTGAAGACCGGGACTCCTACGAGCAGTACTTC
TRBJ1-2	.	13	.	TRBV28	CASRANSNYGYTF	TGTGCCAGCAGGGCTAACTCAAACTATGGCTACACCTTC
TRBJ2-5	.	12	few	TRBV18	CASSPHQETQYF	TGTGCCAGCTCACCACACCAAGAGACCCAGTACTTC
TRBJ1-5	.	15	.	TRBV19	CASSIPGAHNQPQHF	TGTGCCAGTAGTATACCGGGGGCTCACAATCAGCCCCAGCATTTT
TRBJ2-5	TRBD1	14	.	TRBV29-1	CSVAARGQLETQYF	TGCAGCGTTGCGGCCAGGGGGCAGTTAGAGACCCAGTACTTC
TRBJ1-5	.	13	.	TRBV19	CASSVGINQPQHF	TGTGCCAGTAGTGTGGGTATCAATCAGCCCCAGCATTTT
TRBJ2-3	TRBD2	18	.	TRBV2	CASIQNGLGLAGSNTQYF	TGTGCCAGCATCCAAAACGGACTCGGACTAGCGGGATCTAATACGCAGTATTTT
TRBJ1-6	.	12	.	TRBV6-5	CAISQGNSPLHF	TGTGCCATTTCGCAGGGGAATTCACCCCTCCACTTT
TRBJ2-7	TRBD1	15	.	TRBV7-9	CASSLDGDRGYEQYF	TGTGCCAGCAGCTTAGACGGGGACAGGGGCTACGAGCAGTACTTC
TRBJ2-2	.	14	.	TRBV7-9	CASSLGLNTGELFF	TGTGCCAGCAGCTTAGGACTAAACACCGGGGAGCTGTTTTTT
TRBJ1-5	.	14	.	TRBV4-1	CASSQTEGYSPQHF	TGCGCCAGCAGCCAGACAGAGGGCTATAGCCCCCAGCATTTT
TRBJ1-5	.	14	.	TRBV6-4	CASSPMYGNQPQHF	TGTGCCAGCAGCCCTATGTATGGCAATCAGCCCCAGCATTTT
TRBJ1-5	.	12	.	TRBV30	CAWSGGGQPQHF	TGTGCCTGGAGTGGGGGGGGTCAGCCCCAGCATTTT
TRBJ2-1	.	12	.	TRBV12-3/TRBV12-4	CASSLSLASRFF	TGTGCCAGCAGTTTAAGCCTAGCATCTCGGTTCTTC
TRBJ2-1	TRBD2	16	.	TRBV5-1	CASSGGGLANYNEQFF	TGCGCCAGCTCCGGAGGGGGACTAGCGAACTACAATGAGCAGTTCTTC
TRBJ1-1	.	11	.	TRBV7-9	CASSHPLQAFF	TGTGCCAGCAGCCACCCATTGCAAGCTTTCTTT
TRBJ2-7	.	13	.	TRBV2	CASSEGPTYEQYF	TGTGCCAGCAGTGAAGGGCCTACCTACGAGCAGTACTTC
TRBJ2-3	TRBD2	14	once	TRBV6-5	CASRRLAETDTQYF	TGTGCCAGCAGGCGACTAGCGGAAACAGATACGCAGTATTTT
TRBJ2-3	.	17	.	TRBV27	CASSYTNRDAISNTQYF	TGTGCCAGCAGTTACACAAACCGGGACGCAATTTCGAATACGCAGTATTTT
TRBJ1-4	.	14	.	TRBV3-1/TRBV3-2	CASSQGRRNEKLFF	TGTGCCAGCAGCCAGGGAAGGCGAAACGAAAAACTGTTTTTT
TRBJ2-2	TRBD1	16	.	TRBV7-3	CASSLQGGANTGELFF	TGTGCCAGCAGCTTACAAGGGGGCGCGAACACCGGGGAGCTGTTTTTT
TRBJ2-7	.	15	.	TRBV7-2	CASSLGRGSSYEQYF	TGTGCCAGCAGCTTGGGTCGGGGAAGCTCCTACGAGCAGTACTTC
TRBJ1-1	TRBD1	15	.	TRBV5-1	CASSLFDRAPTEAFF	TGCGCCAGCAGCTTATTCGACAGGGCGCCGACTGAAGCTTTCTTT
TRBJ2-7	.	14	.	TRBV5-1	CASSLMAKSYEQYF	TGCGCCAGCAGCTTGATGGCCAAATCCTACGAGCAGTACTTC
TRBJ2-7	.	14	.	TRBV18	CASSPRRGSYEQYF	TGTGCCAGCTCACCAAGGCGGGGCTCCTACGAGCAGTACTTC
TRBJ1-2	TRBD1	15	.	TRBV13	CASSLAGGGYYGYTF	TGTGCCAGCAGTTTGGCAGGGGGCGGGTACTATGGCTACACCTTC
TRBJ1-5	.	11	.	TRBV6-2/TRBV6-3	CASSTLGVQHF	TGTGCCAGCAGTACCTTAGGGGTTCAGCATTTT
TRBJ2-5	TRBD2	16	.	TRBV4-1	CASSQSLAGGQETQYF	TGCGCCAGCAGCCAATCCCTAGCGGGGGGCCAAGAGACCCAGTACTTC
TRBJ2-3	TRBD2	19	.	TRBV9	CASSGTSGTPSLCTDTQYF	TGTGCCAGCAGCGGGACTAGCGGAACCCCTTCCCTATGCACAGATACGCAGTATTTT
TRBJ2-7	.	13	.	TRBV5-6	CASSPGLAYEQYF	TGTGCCAGCAGCCCGGGACTTGCCTACGAGCAGTACTTC
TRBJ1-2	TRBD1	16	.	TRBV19	CASSPRDRGQRYGYTF	TGTGCCAGTAGTCCCCGCGATCGGGGACAGCGCTATGGCTACACCTTC
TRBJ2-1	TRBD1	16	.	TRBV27	CASSPIRDSIVNEQFF	TGTGCCAGCAGTCCTATAAGGGACAGCATAGTCAATGAGCAGTTCTTC
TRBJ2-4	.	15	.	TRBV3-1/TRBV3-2	CASIRHRDTKNIQYF	TGTGCCAGCATACGCCACCGGGACACTAAAAACATTCAGTACTTC
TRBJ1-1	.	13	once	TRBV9	CASSDRVGTEAFF	TGTGCCAGCAGCGACAGGGTAGGAACTGAAGCTTTCTTT
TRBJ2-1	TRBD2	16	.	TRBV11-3	CASGPEPAGGDNEQFF	TGTGCCAGCGGACCCGAGCCAGCGGGAGGCGACAATGAGCAGTTCTTC
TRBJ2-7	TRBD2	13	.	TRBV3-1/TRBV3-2	CASSQVAGAEQYF	TGTGCCAGCAGCCAAGTAGCGGGAGCCGAGCAGTACTTC
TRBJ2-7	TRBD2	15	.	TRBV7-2	CASSFGLAATYEQYF	TGTGCCAGCAGCTTCGGACTAGCTGCTACCTACGAGCAGTACTTC
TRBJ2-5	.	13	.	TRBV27	CASSWDSQETQYF	TGTGCCAGCAGTTGGGACTCACAAGAGACCCAGTACTTC
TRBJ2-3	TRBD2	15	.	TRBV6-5	CASSYAGGPQDTQYF	TGTGCCAGCAGTTACGCGGGAGGGCCTCAAGATACGCAGTATTTT
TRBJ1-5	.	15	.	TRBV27	CASAGPDMGNQPQHF	TGTGCCAGCGCGGGACCAGATATGGGCAATCAGCCCCAGCATTTT
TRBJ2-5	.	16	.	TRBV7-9	CASSSPYRIEGETQYF	TGTGCCAGCAGCTCCCCCTACAGGATAGAGGGAGAGACCCAGTACTTC